These 22 T cell receptor delta chains were all obtained from the same sample, sequenced in a study of gamma-delta T cells after stem cell transplantation. TCRdb re-called the RT-PCR reads with CATT. The table has about 2,500 delta-chain clones, about 21% seen once; the top ten hold approximately 25%. The specimen was gamma-delta T cells. All receptors come from a human donor. It is not recorded whose cells these are; they may come from a transplant donor.

This clone rates as medium-sized. The chain employs TRDV1 and TRDJ1, with D tentatively TRDD2 (6 bases). Germline-derived CDR1 and CDR2 are TSWWSYY and QGS. The CDR3 consists of 18 residues. V shed 0 bases and J shed 3 bases, with 20 bases lying between them. CDR3 sequence reads: CALGELEGLPGIADKLIF. The CDR3 region has the DNA TGTGCTCTTGGGGAACTGGAAGGCCTTCCGGGTATCGCCGATAAACTCATCTTT.

This clone counts as medium-sized. This chain uses TRDV1 with TRDJ1; 7 nucleotides align to TRDD2. Germline V gene data show CDR1 as TSWWSYY and CDR2 as QGS. V gave up 5 bases and J gave up 2 bases; unmatched junction bases: 11. The CDR3 covers 16 residues. The CDR3 region has the DNA TGTGCTCTTGGGCCATCCTTCCTCTTCGGGACCGATAAACTCATCTTT. It translates to CALGPSFLFGTDKLIF.

Note on this clone: Translating this DNA gives a protein that differs at residue 4 from the TCRdb one, which belongs to a much larger clone; a read error is likely, and the protein shown is this translation. The chain joins TRDV1 to TRDJ1; 12 positions agree with TRDD3. The J segment lost 0 bases and the V segment lost 7 bases, leaving 24 bases of the junction unmatched. Germline values: CDR1 TSWWSYY, CDR2 QGS. This CDR3 is 22 amino acids long. The CDR3 DNA reads as TGTGCTCTTGAGGTCCTGCTTCCTAAGCAAATACTGGGGGATACCTACACCGATAAACTCATCTTT. Translated: CALEVLLPKQILGDTYTDKLIF.

The V gene is TRDV1, the J gene TRDJ1, with TRDD3 matching over 13 bases. V lost 3 bases to trimming and J lost 2 bases; unmatched junction nucleotides: 30. The CDR3 runs to 25 residues. From germline, CDR1 is TSWWSYY and CDR2 QGS. The CDR3 loop reads CALGDIIQSIPSRYWGIRVTDKLIF. CDR3 coding DNA: TGTGCTCTTGGGGATATTATTCAATCGATCCCATCACGATACTGGGGGATACGGGTTACCGATAAACTCATCTTT.

This clone was recorded a few times. The translation of this DNA and the TCRdb protein of a much larger clone differ at residue 13, probably owing to a read error; the protein shown here is translated from the DNA. V usage is TRDV1 and J usage is TRDJ1, with D unresolved. The germline V gene has CDR1 TSWWSYY and CDR2 QGS. This CDR3 has 16 amino acids. The CDR3 protein is CALGPLALFGTDNLIF. The CDR3 bases are TGTGCTCTTGGACCCCTGGCCCTATTCGGCACCGATAACCTCATCTTT.

This clone was detected only a few times. J is TRDJ1 and V is TRDV3; D might be TRDD3 (5 bases). Trimming left V 1 base short and J 7 bases short, with 16 bases between. The CDR3 totals 13 residues. Germline loops: CDR1 TVYSNPD, CDR2 GDNSRS (reference sequence). The CDR3 spells CAFMGLSLLKLIF. The CDR3 DNA is TGTGCCTTTATGGGGCTCAGTCTGCTTAAACTCATCTTT.

Relative to its sample, this clone is medium-sized. This same CDR3 is encoded by further DNA sequences in the sample. The chain carries TRDV2 and TRDJ1; 13 nucleotides match TRDD3. The length of the CDR3 is 22 residues. From germline, CDR1 is GEAIGNYY and CDR2 EKD. Unmatched junction bases numbered 20, after V lost 2 bases and J lost 0 bases. The CDR3 region is CACDKMKLGDTEVSLYTDKLIF. The DNA for the CDR3 is TGTGCCTGTGACAAGATGAAACTGGGGGATACGGAAGTCTCCCTGTACACCGATAAACTCATCTTT.

On this clone itself: This sequence is one base from a far larger clone and is likely a read error. The genes are TRDV1 and TRDJ2, with D maybe TRDD2 (5 bases). V dropped 4 bases and J dropped 15 bases, with 15 bases sitting between them. The CDR3 is 12 amino acids. Germline V gene data show CDR1 as TSWWSYY and CDR2 as QGS. CDR3 region: CALGGLPDRVFF. The CDR3 DNA is TGTGCTCTTGGGGGACTTCCCGACCGTGTCTTCTTT.

DNA of the CDR3: TGTGCCTGTGTCCCACTGGGGGATTGGCAGGATAAACTCATCTTT. Translated, it gives CACVPLGDWQDKLIF. V and J are TRDV2 and TRDJ1; 10 positions match TRDD3. The CDR3 spans 15 residues. Germline loops: CDR1 GEAIGNYY, CDR2 EKD. After removal of 5 bases from V and 5 bases from J, the junction contained 10 bases not matched to a gene.

In this sample, this clone turned up a few times. The sample carries other DNA sequences with the same CDR3. This rearrangement joins TRDV1 to TRDJ1; 7 nucleotides line up with TRDD3. This CDR3 contains 19 residues. J was trimmed by 4 bases and V by 4 bases; bases with no gene match: 21. Germline V lookup: CDR1 TSWWSYY, CDR2 QGS. CDR3 loop: CALGVSPLLGGGSGDKLIF. The CDR3 DNA reads as TGTGCTCTTGGGGTCTCCCCCTTACTAGGAGGGGGATCGGGCGATAAACTCATCTTT.

The genes are TRDV1 and TRDJ3; 12 nucleotides align to TRDD3. The V and J ends lost 2 bases and 2 bases, in that order; junction bases with no gene match: 37. There are 30 residues in the CDR3. The germline V gene has CDR1 TSWWSYY and CDR2 QGS. CDR3 DNA: TGTGCTCTTGGGGAATTTAAAGAAAAGGACCTACTCATGTACTGGGGGATACTTGGAATGCCAACCTGGGACACCCGACAGATGTTTTTC. Amino acid sequence: CALGEFKEKDLLMYWGILGMPTWDTRQMFF.

The chain joins TRDV1 to TRDJ1; TRDD3 matches 10 bases. CDR1 and CDR2 from the germline V gene are TSWWSYY and QGS. This CDR3 has 18 amino acids. V was pared by 5 bases and J by 0 bases, with 12 bases of the junction left unmatched. CDR3 in amino acids: CALGIPLGGYLYTDKLIF. The CDR3 DNA sequence: TGTGCTCTTGGGATACCCCTTGGGGGATACTTGTACACCGATAAACTCATCTTT.

By share, this clone counts as medium-sized. The chain employs TRDV2 and TRDJ1; 9 bases align to TRDD3. Germline values: CDR1 GEAIGNYY, CDR2 EKD. After removal of 0 bases from V and 0 bases from J, the junction contained 13 bases not matched to a gene. CDR3 length equals 19 residues. This CDR3 is CACDTVGFLGDAHTDKLIF. Here the CDR3 DNA reads TGTGCCTGTGACACCGTTGGCTTTCTGGGGGATGCCCACACCGATAAACTCATCTTT.

This clone occurred a few times. The gene calls are TRDV1 and TRDJ1, with a possible D match to TRDD2 (5 bases). Per germline, CDR1 TSWWSYY and CDR2 QGS. This CDR3 has 22 residues. Deletions cut 5 bases from V and 1 base from J, with 35 bases between. The CDR3 nucleotides read TGTGCTCTTGGGTTCTGCGGGTTTCCCCTACTCTCACCCCTGGCCTGCACCGATAAACTCATCTTT. It encodes CALGFCGFPLLSPLACTDKLIF.

There are a few counts of this clone. This chain connects TRDV2 to TRDJ1; maybe TRDD3 (5 bases). Trimming removed 0 bases from V and 0 bases from J, with 22 bases in between. This CDR3 contains 19 residues. Germline CDR1 GEAIGNYY, CDR2 EKD. Here the CDR3 DNA reads TGTGCCTGTGACACCTTACAAGGTGGGGTAACCATTTACACCGATAAACTCATCTTT. As protein: CACDTLQGGVTIYTDKLIF.

J is TRDJ1 and V is TRDV1, with D maybe TRDD3 (6 bases). The V gene lost 5 bases and the J gene lost 0 bases, with 52 bases spanning the gap. Germline assignment: CDR1 TSWWSYY and CDR2 QGS. The CDR3 is made up of 28 amino acids. The CDR3 here is CALGSSIQWLYQFSDLLGARSYTDKLIF. In nucleotides, the CDR3 is TGTGCTCTTGGGTCCTCCATTCAGTGGTTGTATCAGTTCTCCGACCTACTGGGAGCCCGGTCGTACACCGATAAACTCATCTTT.

The chain uses TRDV1 and TRDJ1; 13 bases are shared with TRDD3. Germline V gives CDR1 TSWWSYY, CDR2 QGS. The CDR3 loop spans 26 amino acids. Germline trimming cut 3 bases from V and 0 bases from J; bases unmatched to any gene: 31. CDR3 protein: CALGDLKWTFLPLLLGDTGYTDKLIF. The CDR3 nucleotides read TGTGCTCTTGGGGACCTAAAGTGGACCTTCCTACCGCTGTTACTGGGGGATACGGGGTACACCGATAAACTCATCTTT.

The chain carries TRDV1 and TRDJ1; 8 bases map to TRDD3. CDR1 and CDR2 (germline): TSWWSYY, QGS. V was pared by 0 bases and J by 1 base, with 28 bases of the junction left unmatched. CDR3 length: 24 residues. The CDR3 spells CALGELVPPYLPWGIPMTTDKLIF. In nucleotides, the CDR3 is TGTGCTCTTGGGGAACTAGTTCCTCCCTATCTACCATGGGGGATCCCCATGACCACCGATAAACTCATCTTT.

This clone has more than one count but fewer than ten. A far larger clone is off by one base, so a read error is likely. Other nucleotide sequences in the sample specify the same CDR3. This sequence joins TRDV1 and TRDJ1, with 12 bases matching TRDD3. Germline CDR1 and CDR2: TSWWSYY and QGS. V trimming: 4 bases; J trimming: 0 bases; junction bases outside the gene matches: 21. The CDR3 is 22 amino acids. CDR3 nucleotides: TGTGCTCTTGGGGTCCTGCTCCCTAAGCAAATACTGGGGGATACCTACACCGATAAACTCATCTTT. Translated: CALGVLLPKQILGDTYTDKLIF.

By share, this clone counts as medium-sized. This sequence joins TRDV2 and TRDJ1; 9 bases fit TRDD3. The J segment lost 0 bases and the V segment lost 2 bases, leaving 15 bases of the junction unmatched. The CDR3 is 19 residues long. CDR1 and CDR2 from the germline V gene are GEAIGNYY and EKD. CDR3 nucleotide sequence: TGTGCCTGTGACATATCTGGGGGATGGGGTTTCTCGTACACCGATAAACTCATCTTT. It codes for CACDISGGWGFSYTDKLIF.

The chain carries TRDV1 and TRDJ1; possibly TRDD2 for D (7 bases). Looked up from germline, CDR1 is TSWWSYY and CDR2 is QGS. The CDR3 consists of 22 residues. The V end lost 3 bases, the J end lost 7 bases, and 39 bases lay between the germline ends. The CDR3 DNA is TGTGCTCTTGGGGACCCATTCCTACGGATCGGCTGGGGACTCCGAGGGTGGGGTAAACTCATCTTT. It is translated as CALGDPFLRIGWGLRGWGKLIF.

In its sample, this clone is medium-sized. The V gene is TRDV2, the J gene TRDJ1; 8 positions agree with TRDD3. Losses at the gene ends were 0 bases for V and 0 bases for J; bases not matched to a gene: 20. Germline CDR1 and CDR2: GEAIGNYY and EKD. The CDR3 sequence is 21 residues long. CDR3 in amino acids: CACDTGALLRATGGNTDKLIF. CDR3 DNA: TGTGCCTGTGACACCGGGGCCCTACTTAGGGCAACTGGGGGCAACACCGATAAACTCATCTTT.